A single sample is the source of the 15 T cell receptor beta chains below, sequenced in a study of T cell repertoires in cytomegalovirus infection. TCRdb reanalysed the reads using MiXCR and keeps one entry per CDR3 protein. The table lists about 180,000 distinct CDR3 sequences, roughly a sixth of them singletons. Sequenced input: CD8+ T cells from PBMCs. These receptors came from a human donor in good health (CMV status not recorded). Some clones in this sample may be carry-over from other donors' samples.

This chain links TRBV6-2 or TRBV6-3 with TRBJ2-1, with a possible D match to TRBD2 (5 bases). The length of the CDR3 is 14 residues. V shed 7 bases and J shed 8 bases, with 18 bases lying between them. Germline CDR1 reads MNHEY; CDR2 reads SVGEGT. The CDR3 DNA reads as TGTGCCAGCACGTACGGGCCATCCGGGGATGAGCAGTTCTTC. Its translation: CASTYGPSGDEQFF.

The V and J genes are TRBV12-3 or TRBV12-4 and TRBJ2-1; 9 nucleotides match TRBD2. Unmatched junction bases numbered 3, after V lost 3 bases and J lost 9 bases. The CDR3 loop spans 13 amino acids. The CDR3 coding sequence is TGTGCCAGCAGTTTGGGACTAGCAGTTGAGCAGTTCTTC. It translates to CASSLGLAVEQFF.

The V gene is TRBV27, the J gene TRBJ2-3; D may match TRBD1 or TRBD2 (6 bases each). The length of the CDR3 is 15 residues. Trimming left V 3 bases short and J 6 bases short, with 16 bases between. Germline values: CDR1 MNHEY, CDR2 SMNVEV (reference sequence). The CDR3 loop is CASSFDYGGADTQYF. The CDR3 DNA is TGTGCCAGCAGTTTTGATTACGGGGGCGCGGATACGCAGTATTTT.

This clonotype was counted a few times. V and J are TRBV28 and TRBJ2-1, with D possibly TRBD2 on 6 matching bases. The V end was cut by 8 bases, the J end by 3 bases, with 11 bases between. This CDR3 has 13 residues. The germline V gene has CDR1 MDHEN and CDR2 SYDVKM. CDR3 amino acids: CASGPGLYNEQFF. The CDR3 DNA follows: TGTGCCAGCGGGCCGGGACTCTACAATGAGCAGTTCTTC. The full variable domain, with the rest looked up from reference TRBV28 and TRBJ2-1, is DVKVTQSSRYLVKRTGEKVFLECVQDMDHENMFWYRQDPGLGLRLIYFSYDVKMKEKGDIPEGYSVSREKKERFSLILESASTNQTSMYLCASGPGLYNEQFFGPGTRLTVL.

CDR3: CASELATYEQYF. The CDR3, as DNA: TGTGCCAGCGAACTGGCAACCTACGAGCAGTACTTC. This chain joins TRBV2 and TRBJ2-7; D gene unclear. V shed 8 bases and J shed 2 bases, with 10 bases lying between them. Germline CDR1 and CDR2: SNHLY and FYNNEI. The length of the CDR3 is 12 residues.

The rearrangement uses TRBV27 and TRBJ2-7; D is unresolved. Trimming took 2 bases from V and 3 from J, leaving 11 bases between them. In germline, CDR1 is MNHEY, CDR2 SMNVEV (reference sequence). The CDR3 is 14 residues long. The CDR3 DNA reads TGTGCCAGCAGTTTAATGGGCTCCGGCTACGAGCAGTACTTC. This translates into CASSLMGSGYEQYF.

The chain uses TRBV6-6 and TRBJ1-6; 8 nucleotides agree with TRBD1. V trimming: 5 bases; J trimming: 5 bases; junction bases outside the gene matches: 5. The CDR3 contains 15 residues. Per the germline V gene, CDR1 is MNHNY and CDR2 is SVGAGI (reference sequence). In DNA form, the CDR3 reads TGTGCCAGCAGTACTGAGACAGGGGATAATTCACCCCTCCACTTT. It specifies CASSTETGDNSPLHF.

This clonotype was detected a few times. The chain couples TRBV14 to TRBJ1-2; a possible D gene is TRBD1 (6 bases). The CDR3 is made up of 15 amino acids. Germline V gives CDR1 SGHDN, CDR2 FVKESK. Trimming cost V 8 bases and J 4 bases, with 20 bases left between them. For the CDR3, the DNA is TGTGCCAGCTCCCGGGGCGCCCAGGGGTTCTATGGCTACACCTTC. Residues: CASSRGAQGFYGYTF.

The chain uses TRBV5-1 and TRBJ2-7, with 7 bases aligning to TRBD2. The CDR3 covers 16 residues. The V gene end was trimmed by 1 base and the J gene end by 6 bases; junction bases not matched to a gene: 13. Germline V lookup: CDR1 SGHRS, CDR2 YFSETQ. This CDR3 is CASSLRGESSPGEQYF. CDR3 DNA: TGCGCCAGCAGCTTGCGGGGGGAAAGTTCTCCGGGCGAGCAGTACTTC.

The chain is built from TRBV7-8 and TRBJ2-1; TRBD2 agrees at 7 bases. The CDR3 totals 14 residues. V gave up 5 bases and J gave up 8 bases; unmatched junction bases: 9. Germline values: CDR1 SGHVS, CDR2 FQNEAQ. The CDR3 region has the DNA TGTGCCAGCAGCCCCTGGGCCAGCGGGGATGAGCAGTTCTTC. This gives the protein CASSPWASGDEQFF.

The chain couples TRBV11-2 to TRBJ2-1; D gene ambiguous. Germline CDR1 reads SGHAT; CDR2 reads FQNNGV. V lost 7 bases and J lost 5, with 21 bases in between. This CDR3 comprises 16 residues. CDR3 residues: CASTPKRRPLNNEQFF. The CDR3, as DNA: TGTGCCAGCACCCCAAAAAGGCGACCGCTGAACAATGAGCAGTTCTTC.

V and J are TRBV7-3 and TRBJ2-7, with TRBD1 identical over 8 bases. Trimming took 5 bases from V and 7 from J; bases not matched to a gene: 7. The CDR3 contains 13 residues. Germline lookup yields CDR1 SGHTA and CDR2 FQGTGA. This chain's CDR3 is CASSMTGAGEQYF. CDR3 nucleotide sequence: TGTGCCAGCAGCATGACAGGGGCTGGGGAGCAGTACTTC.

This clonotype appeared a few times. A junction end diverges from the germline sequence, so it may reflect a read error. The chain is built from TRBV7-6 and TRBJ1-5; D not certain. Germline V gives CDR1 SGHVS, CDR2 FNYEAQ. The CDR3 is 13 amino acids. CDR3 sequence (DNA): TGTGCCAGCGCTCCCGGTAGCTATCAGCCCCAGCATTTT. Translating gives CASAPGSYQPQHF. Drawing the rest from reference TRBV7-6 and TRBJ1-5, the complete variable domain is GAGVSQSPRYKVTKRGQDVALRCDPISGHVSLYWYRQALGQGPEFLTYFNYEAQQDKSGLPNDRFSAERPEGSISTLTIQRTEQRDSAMYRCASAPGSYQPQHFGDGTRLSIL.

V usage is TRBV6-5 and J usage is TRBJ2-7, with D possibly matching TRBD2 (7 bases). CDR1 MNHEY and CDR2 SVGAGI come from the germline V gene. The length of the CDR3 is 12 residues. The V end was cut by 7 bases, the J end by 6 bases, with 13 bases between. The DNA of the CDR3 is TGTGCCAGCAAGGGGGGGGGAATCGAGCAGTACTTC. As protein: CASKGGGIEQYF.

The chain recombines TRBV9 with TRBJ2-2; TRBD2 is a possible D gene (7 bases). Germline CDR1 reads SGDLS; CDR2 reads YYNGEE. V shed 6 bases and J shed 4 bases, with 16 bases lying between them. This CDR3 comprises 15 residues. The CDR3 reads CASTSGGGRTGELFF. The CDR3 DNA sequence: TGTGCCAGCACCAGTGGGGGGGGCCGCACCGGGGAGCTGTTTTTT.